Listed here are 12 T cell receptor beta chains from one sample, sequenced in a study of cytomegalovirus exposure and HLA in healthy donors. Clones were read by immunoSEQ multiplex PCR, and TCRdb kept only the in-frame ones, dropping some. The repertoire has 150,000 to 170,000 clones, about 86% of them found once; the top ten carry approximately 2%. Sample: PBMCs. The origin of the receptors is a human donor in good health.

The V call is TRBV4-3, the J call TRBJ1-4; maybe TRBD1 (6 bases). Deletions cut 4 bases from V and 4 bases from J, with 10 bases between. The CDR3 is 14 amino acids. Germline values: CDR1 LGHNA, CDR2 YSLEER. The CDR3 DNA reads TGCGCCAGCAGCCGGACAGTCTTTAATGAAAAACTGTTTTTT. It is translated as CASSRTVFNEKLFF.

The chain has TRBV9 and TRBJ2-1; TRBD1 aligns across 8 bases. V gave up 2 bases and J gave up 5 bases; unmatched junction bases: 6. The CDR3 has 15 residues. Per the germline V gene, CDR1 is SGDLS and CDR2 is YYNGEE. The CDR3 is CASSVFQGANNEQFF. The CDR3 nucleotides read TGTGCCAGCAGCGTCTTCCAGGGGGCTAACAATGAGCAGTTCTTC.

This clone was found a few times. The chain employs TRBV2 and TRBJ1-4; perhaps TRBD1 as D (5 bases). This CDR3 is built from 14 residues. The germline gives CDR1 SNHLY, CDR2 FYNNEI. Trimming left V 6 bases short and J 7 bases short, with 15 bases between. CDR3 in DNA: TGTGCCAGCAGAGTGGGAGGGGCGAGTGAAAAACTGTTTTTT. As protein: CASRVGGASEKLFF.

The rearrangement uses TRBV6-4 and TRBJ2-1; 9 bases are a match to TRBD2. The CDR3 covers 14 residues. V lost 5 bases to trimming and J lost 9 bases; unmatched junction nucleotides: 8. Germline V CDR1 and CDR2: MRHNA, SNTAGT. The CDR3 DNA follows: TGTGCCAGCAGTCCTACCGGGACTAGCAGTGAGCAGTTCTTC. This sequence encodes CASSPTGTSSEQFF.

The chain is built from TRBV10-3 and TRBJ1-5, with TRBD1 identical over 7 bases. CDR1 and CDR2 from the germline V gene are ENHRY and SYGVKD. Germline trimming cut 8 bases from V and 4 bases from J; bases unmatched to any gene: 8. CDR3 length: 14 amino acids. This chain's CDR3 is CAIGSTGANQPQHF. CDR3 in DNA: TGTGCCATCGGATCCACAGGGGCAAATCAGCCCCAGCATTTT.

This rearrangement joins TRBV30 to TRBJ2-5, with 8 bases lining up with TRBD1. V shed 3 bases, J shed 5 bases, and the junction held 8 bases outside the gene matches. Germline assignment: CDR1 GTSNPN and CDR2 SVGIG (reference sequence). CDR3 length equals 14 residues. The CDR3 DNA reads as TGTGCCTGGAGGGGCCAGGGGGCTTTGGAGACCCAGTACTTC. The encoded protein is CAWRGQGALETQYF.

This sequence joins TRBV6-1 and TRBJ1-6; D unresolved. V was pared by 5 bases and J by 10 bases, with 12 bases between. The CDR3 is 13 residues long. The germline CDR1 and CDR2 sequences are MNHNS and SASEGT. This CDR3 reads CASSLIPGSPLHF. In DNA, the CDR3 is TGTGCCAGCAGTTTAATCCCGGGGTCACCCCTCCACTTT.

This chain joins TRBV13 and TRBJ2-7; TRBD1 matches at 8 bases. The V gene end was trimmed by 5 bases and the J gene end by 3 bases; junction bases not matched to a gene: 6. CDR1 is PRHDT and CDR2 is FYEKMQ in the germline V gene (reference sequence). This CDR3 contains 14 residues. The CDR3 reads CASSDRGYSYEQYF. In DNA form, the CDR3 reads TGTGCCAGCAGCGACAGGGGATATAGCTACGAGCAGTACTTC.

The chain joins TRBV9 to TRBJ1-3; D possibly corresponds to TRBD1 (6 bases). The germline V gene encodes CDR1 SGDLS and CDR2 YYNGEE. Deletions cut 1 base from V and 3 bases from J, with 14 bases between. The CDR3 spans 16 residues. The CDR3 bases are TGTGCCAGCAGCGTACACGGGGGGCAGGTTGGAAACACCATATATTTT. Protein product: CASSVHGGQVGNTIYF.

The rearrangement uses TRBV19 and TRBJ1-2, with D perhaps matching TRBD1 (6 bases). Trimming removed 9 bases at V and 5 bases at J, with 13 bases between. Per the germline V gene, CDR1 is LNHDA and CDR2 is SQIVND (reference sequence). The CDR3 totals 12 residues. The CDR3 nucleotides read TGTGCCAGCGAAACAGGGAGTTATGGCTACACCTTC. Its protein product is CASETGSYGYTF.

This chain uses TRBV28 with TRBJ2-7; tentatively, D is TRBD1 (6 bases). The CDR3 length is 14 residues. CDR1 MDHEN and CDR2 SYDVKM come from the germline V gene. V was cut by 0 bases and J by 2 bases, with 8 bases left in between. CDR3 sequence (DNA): TGTGCCAGCAGTTTATGGGCAGGGGCCTACGAGCAGTACTTC. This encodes CASSLWAGAYEQYF. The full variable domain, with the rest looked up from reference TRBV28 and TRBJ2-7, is DVKVTQSSRYLVKRTGEKVFLECVQDMDHENMFWYRQDPGLGLRLIYFSYDVKMKEKGDIPEGYSVSREKKERFSLILESASTNQTSMYLCASSLWAGAYEQYFGPGTRLTVT.

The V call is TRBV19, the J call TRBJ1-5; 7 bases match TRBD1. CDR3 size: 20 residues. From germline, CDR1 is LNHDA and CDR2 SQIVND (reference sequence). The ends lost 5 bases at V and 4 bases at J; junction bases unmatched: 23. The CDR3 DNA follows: TGTGCCAGTAGTCCAAGAGAGTTTGAGTATGTGGCAGGGGGGAATCAGCCCCAGCATTTT. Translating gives CASSPREFEYVAGGNQPQHF.